The 18 T cell receptor beta chains given below trace back to one sample, sequenced in a study of T cells after yellow fever vaccination. TCRdb processed the 5' RACE reads anew with MiXCR; each CDR3 protein has one entry. Here the sample spans a few hundred thousand distinct CDR3 sequences, approximately 10% being singletons. Here the sequenced sample was PBMCs, taken on the day of the first yellow fever vaccination. Source of these receptors: a man in his late teens or twenties who received the YFV17D yellow fever vaccine.

This clonotype came up a few times. The V and J genes are TRBV3-1 and TRBJ1-2; 10 bases line up with TRBD1. Per the germline V gene, CDR1 is LGHDT and CDR2 is YNNKEL (reference sequence). Trimming cost V 5 bases and J 6 bases; bases outside gene matches: 9. The CDR3 runs to 15 residues. The CDR3 bases are TGTGCCAGCAGCTCACGGACAGGGGGAAGGGATGGCTACACCTTC. Protein: CASSSRTGGRDGYTF.

The chain carries TRBV24-1 and TRBJ2-1, with a weak D call TRBD1 (5 bases). With 3 bases removed from V and 6 bases from J, the gap between germline ends came to 11 bases. This CDR3 contains 14 residues. CDR1 is KGHDR and CDR2 is SFDVKD in the germline V gene. CDR3 loop: CATSDPGSVNEQFF. The DNA of the CDR3 is TGTGCCACCAGTGATCCAGGGTCCGTCAATGAGCAGTTCTTC.

V is TRBV2 and J is TRBJ2-2, with D unclear. V was pared by 4 bases and J by 1 base, with 7 bases between. Germline CDR1 SNHLY, CDR2 FYNNEI. CDR3 size: 14 residues. This CDR3 reads CASSVAGNTGELFF. The DNA for the CDR3 is TGTGCCAGCAGTGTAGCCGGGAACACCGGGGAGCTGTTTTTT.

This clonotype appeared a few times. This sequence joins TRBV6-2 or TRBV6-3 and TRBJ2-7, with a weak D call TRBD1 (6 bases). The CDR3 covers 17 residues. V was trimmed by 0 bases and J by 4 bases, leaving 19 bases between them. Germline assignment: CDR1 MNHEY and CDR2 SVGEGT. The CDR3 DNA reads as TGTGCCAGCAGTTACTCCCGGGACAACCTGGAGGAGTACGAGCAGTACTTC. It specifies CASSYSRDNLEEYEQYF.

V is TRBV5-1 and J is TRBJ1-1; TRBD1 might be the D (5 bases). Germline CDR1 is SGHRS and CDR2 is YFSETQ. The CDR3 loop spans 14 amino acids. The V gene lost 7 bases and the J gene lost 0 bases, with 13 bases spanning the gap. DNA of the CDR3: TGCGCCAGCGCCAGGGACGGTCTGAACACTGAAGCTTTCTTT. It is translated as CASARDGLNTEAFF. Full variable domain (outside the CDR3, taken from reference TRBV5-1 and TRBJ1-1): KAGVTQTPRYLIKTRGQQVTLSCSPISGHRSVSWYQQTPGQGLQFLFEYFSETQRNKGNFPGRFSGRQFSNSRSEMNVSTLELGDSALYLCASARDGLNTEAFFGQGTRLTVV.

The sample holds a few counts of this clonotype. The J gene is TRBJ2-5, the V gene TRBV19, with D possibly being TRBD1 (5 bases). V was cut by 5 bases and J by 5 bases, with 9 bases left in between. The length of the CDR3 is 12 residues. Looked up from germline, CDR1 is LNHDA and CDR2 is SQIVND (reference sequence). The CDR3 nucleotides are TGTGCCAGTAGTGGGGCCTCGGAGACCCAGTACTTC. Amino acids: CASSGASETQYF.

The chain uses TRBV2 and TRBJ1-5; D gene uncertain. This CDR3 is built from 18 residues. V gave up 11 bases and J gave up 0 bases, with 26 bases separating them. Germline V gene lookup returns CDR1 SNHLY and CDR2 FYNNEI. CDR3 residues: CAFSAQPLTSRSNQPQHF. The CDR3, as DNA: TGTGCCTTCAGTGCCCAACCATTGACCTCGCGTAGCAATCAGCCCCAGCATTTT. Variable domain in full (rest from reference TRBV2 and TRBJ1-5): EPEVTQTPSHQVTQMGQEVILRCVPISNHLYFYWYRQILGQKVEFLVSFYNNEISEKSEIFDDQFSVERPDGSNFTLKIRSTKLEDSAMYFCAFSAQPLTSRSNQPQHFGDGTRLSIL.

The CDR3 protein is CASSLAWFTPRGNTEAFF. The CDR3 DNA sequence: TGTGCCAGCAGCTTAGCGTGGTTCACTCCACGGGGGAACACTGAAGCTTTCTTT. The rearrangement joins TRBV7-2 to TRBJ1-1, with D unclear. CDR1 is SGHTA, CDR2 FQGNSA, per germline. The length of the CDR3 is 18 residues. V shed 0 bases and J shed 1 base, with 18 bases lying between them. The full variable domain, in which reference TRBV7-2 and TRBJ1-1 provide the parts outside the CDR3, is GAGVSQSPSNKVTEKGKDVELRCDPISGHTALYWYRQSLGQGLEFLIYFQGNSAPDKSGLPSDRFSAERTGGSVSTLTIQRTQQEDSAVYLCASSLAWFTPRGNTEAFFGQGTRLTVV.

This clonotype has more than one count but fewer than ten. The V call is TRBV24-1, the J call TRBJ1-5; the D is unclear. In germline, CDR1 is KGHDR, CDR2 SFDVKD. The CDR3 extends over 15 amino acids. Trimming removed 6 bases at V and 2 bases at J, with 13 bases between. The CDR3 is CATSSGPGGNQPQHF. DNA for the CDR3: TGTGCCACCAGTTCCGGTCCGGGAGGCAATCAGCCCCAGCATTTT.

The V gene is TRBV10-3, the J gene TRBJ2-1, with D perhaps TRBD2 (5 bases). The CDR3 is made up of 12 amino acids. CDR1 is ENHRY and CDR2 is SYGVKD in the germline V gene. V shed 6 bases and J shed 5 bases, with 8 bases lying between them. CDR3: CAISSGNNEQFF. CDR3 coding DNA: TGTGCCATCAGCTCGGGGAACAATGAGCAGTTCTTC.

Many counts were recorded for this clonotype. This chain links TRBV7-9 with TRBJ2-1; D gene uncertain. Trimming removed 3 bases at V and 5 bases at J, with 8 bases between. Germline V lookup: CDR1 SEHNR, CDR2 FQNEAQ (reference sequence). There are 13 residues in the CDR3. The CDR3 here is CASSFGPNNEQFF. The CDR3 DNA follows: TGTGCCAGCAGCTTCGGACCTAACAATGAGCAGTTCTTC.

V gene TRBV4-2 combines with J gene TRBJ2-3; D possibly corresponds to TRBD2 (6 bases). Per germline, CDR1 LGHNA and CDR2 YNFKEQ. The CDR3 extends over 15 amino acids. V dropped 5 bases and J dropped 2 bases, with 14 bases sitting between them. CDR3 region: CASSTSGLDTDTQYF. Here the CDR3 DNA reads TGTGCCAGCAGCACCAGCGGGCTCGACACAGATACGCAGTATTTT.

This clonotype showed up just a few times. V and J are TRBV5-5 and TRBJ1-2; no reliable D call. The CDR3 length is 17 residues. V was clipped by 0 bases and J by 8 bases, with 23 bases between them. Germline V gives CDR1 SGHKS, CDR2 YYEKEE (reference sequence). The CDR3 sequence: CASSLDTIRARMGGYTF. The DNA for the CDR3 is TGTGCCAGCAGCTTGGACACCATACGAGCAAGAATGGGCGGCTACACCTTC.

The CDR3 DNA follows: TGTGCCAGCAGCTACGGACCTAAAGAGACCCAGTACTTC. Protein product: CASSYGPKETQYF. V and J are TRBV6-5 and TRBJ2-5; D is undetermined. CDR1 is MNHEY, CDR2 SVGAGI, per germline. This CDR3 spans 13 amino acids. With 6 bases removed from V and 3 bases from J, the gap between germline ends came to 11 bases.

The V and J genes are TRBV20-1 and TRBJ1-5; D not certain. Trimming stripped 2 bases from V and 4 bases from J, with 6 bases between. Germline loops: CDR1 DFQATT, CDR2 SNEGSKA (reference sequence). The CDR3 consists of 12 residues. The CDR3 protein is CSARPVNQPQHF. In DNA, the CDR3 is TGCAGTGCTAGACCGGTGAATCAGCCCCAGCATTTT.

This clonotype was counted between two and nine times. This rearrangement joins TRBV30 to TRBJ1-4; weak D call: TRBD1 (6 bases). The CDR3 runs to 14 residues. Germline-derived CDR1 and CDR2 are GTSNPN and SVGIG (reference sequence). V dropped 4 bases and J dropped 6 bases, with 15 bases sitting between them. The CDR3 DNA reads TGTGCCTGGACCCGTGGGGGGGGCGATGAAAAACTGTTTTTT. Amino acid sequence: CAWTRGGGDEKLFF.

The chain is built from TRBV5-1 and TRBJ2-1; maybe TRBD1 (5 bases). Germline CDR1 SGHRS, CDR2 YFSETQ. The CDR3 covers 15 residues. Trimming shortened V by 4 bases and J by 0 bases, and 11 bases separated the two germline ends. CDR3 coding DNA: TGCGCCAGCAGCCGTCAAGACAGCTCCTACAATGAGCAGTTCTTC. The encoded protein is CASSRQDSSYNEQFF.

The genes are TRBV6-1 and TRBJ2-1, with D perhaps TRBD1 (5 bases). The CDR3 length is 13 residues. Trimming pared 6 bases from V and 4 bases from J, leaving 10 bases between. CDR1 and CDR2 from the germline V gene are MNHNS and SASEGT. The CDR3 nucleotides read TGTGCCAGCAGACTAAACAGGTACAATGAGCAGTTCTTC. Protein product: CASRLNRYNEQFF.